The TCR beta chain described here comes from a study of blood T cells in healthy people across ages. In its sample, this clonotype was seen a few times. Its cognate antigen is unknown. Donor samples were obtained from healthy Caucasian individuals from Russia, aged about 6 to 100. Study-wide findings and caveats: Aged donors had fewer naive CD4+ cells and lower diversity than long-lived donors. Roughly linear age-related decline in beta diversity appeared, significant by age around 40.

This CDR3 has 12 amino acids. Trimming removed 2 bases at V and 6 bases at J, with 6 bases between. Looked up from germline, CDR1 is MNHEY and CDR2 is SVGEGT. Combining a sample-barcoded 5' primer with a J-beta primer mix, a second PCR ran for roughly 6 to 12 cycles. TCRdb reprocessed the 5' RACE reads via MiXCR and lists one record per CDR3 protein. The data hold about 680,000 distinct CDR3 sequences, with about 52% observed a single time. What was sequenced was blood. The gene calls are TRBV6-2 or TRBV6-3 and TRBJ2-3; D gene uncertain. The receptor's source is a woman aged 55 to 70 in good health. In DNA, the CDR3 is TGTGCCAGCAGTTACCAATCTGATACGCAGTATTTT. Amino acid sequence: CASSYQSDTQYF.